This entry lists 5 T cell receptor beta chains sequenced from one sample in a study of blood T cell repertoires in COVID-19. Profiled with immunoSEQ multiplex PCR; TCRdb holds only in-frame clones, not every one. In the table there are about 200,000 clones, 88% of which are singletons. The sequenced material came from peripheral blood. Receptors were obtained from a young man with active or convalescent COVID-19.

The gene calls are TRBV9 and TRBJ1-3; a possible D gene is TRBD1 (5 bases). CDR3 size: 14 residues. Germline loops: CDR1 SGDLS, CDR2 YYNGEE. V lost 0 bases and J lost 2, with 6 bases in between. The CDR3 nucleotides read TGTGCCAGCAGCGTAGTAGGGGCTGGAAACACCATATATTTT. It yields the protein CASSVVGAGNTIYF.

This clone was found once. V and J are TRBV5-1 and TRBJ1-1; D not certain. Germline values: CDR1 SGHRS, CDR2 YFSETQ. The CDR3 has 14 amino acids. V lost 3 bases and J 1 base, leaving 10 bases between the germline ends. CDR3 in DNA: TGCGCCAGCAGCTCGGGTGTGGCGAACACTGAAGCTTTCTTT. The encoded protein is CASSSGVANTEAFF.

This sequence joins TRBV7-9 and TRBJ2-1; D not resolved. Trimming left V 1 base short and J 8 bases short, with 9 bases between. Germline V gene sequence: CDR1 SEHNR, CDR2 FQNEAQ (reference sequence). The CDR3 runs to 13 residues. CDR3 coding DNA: TGTGCCAGCAGCTTAGTCAGGTCCGATGAGCAGTTCTTC. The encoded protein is CASSLVRSDEQFF.

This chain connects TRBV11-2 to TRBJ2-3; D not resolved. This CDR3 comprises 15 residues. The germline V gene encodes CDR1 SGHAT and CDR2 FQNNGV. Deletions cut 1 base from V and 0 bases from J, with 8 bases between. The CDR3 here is CASSLGLISTDTQYF. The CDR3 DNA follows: TGTGCCAGCAGCTTAGGTCTAATAAGCACAGATACGCAGTATTTT.

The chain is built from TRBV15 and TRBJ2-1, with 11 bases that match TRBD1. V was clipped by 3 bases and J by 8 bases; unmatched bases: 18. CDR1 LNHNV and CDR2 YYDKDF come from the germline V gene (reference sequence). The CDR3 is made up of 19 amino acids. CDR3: CATSRGRNRRTGGGYEQFF. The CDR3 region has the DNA TGTGCCACCAGCAGGGGGAGAAATAGAAGGACAGGGGGCGGGTATGAGCAGTTCTTC.